The rows below give T cell receptor beta chains drawn from one sample of a study of response to subunit inactivated influenza vaccine. TCRdb processed the RT-PCR reads anew with MiXCR; each CDR3 protein has one entry. The sample has 200,000 to 250,000 distinct CDR3 sequences, 9.5% to 15% seen once; the top ten hold 7.5% to 10%. The specimen was non-naive T cells sorted from PBMCs, collected roughly 15 days before vaccination. These receptors were collected from a man in his fifties who received an inactivated influenza vaccine. Both conserved end residues are part of each CDR3. Each record gives: clone size, V gene, D gene, J gene, CDR3 DNA, CDR3 protein. D genes are given only for firm matches. Clone size, where shown, is once, few, many, or a class for clones that have expanded.

few	TRBV10-3	TRBD1	TRBJ2-5	TGTGCCATCAGGAGGGACAGGGGACCAGAGACCCAGTACTTC	CAIRRDRGPETQYF
-	TRBV18	TRBD2	TRBJ2-1	TGTGCCAGCTCACCAGGTAGCGGGGCCTACAATGAGCAGTTCTTC	CASSPGSGAYNEQFF
many	TRBV7-8	-	TRBJ2-7	TGTGCCAGCAGCAAGGATCTGTACGAGCAGTACTTC	CASSKDLYEQYF
once	TRBV3-1	TRBD2	TRBJ2-3	TGTGCCCTCTGTCAACAGGGGGTACTAGCGGGGAGCACAGATACGCAGTATTTT	CALCQQGVLAGSTDTQYF
few	TRBV5-5	-	TRBJ2-7	TGTGCCAGCAGCTTGCTAGTCTCCTACGAGCAGTACTTC	CASSLLVSYEQYF
-	TRBV28	-	TRBJ1-2	TGTGCCAGCAGGCTCCGTAACTATGGCTACACCTTC	CASRLRNYGYTF
-	TRBV9	-	TRBJ2-5	TGTGCCAGCAGCGCGGACCAGGCCGGGGGGACCCAGTACTTC	CASSADQAGGTQYF
-	TRBV7-9	-	TRBJ1-1	TGTGCCAGCAGCTTAGCGCAGGGGCCCTTAAGGAACACTGAAGCTTTCTTT	CASSLAQGPLRNTEAFF
-	TRBV5-1	-	TRBJ2-3	TGCGCCAGCAGCTACACGACAGGGACTAGCACAGATACGCAGTATTTT	CASSYTTGTSTDTQYF
-	TRBV20-1	TRBD2	TRBJ2-2	TGCAGTGCTTTGGGACTAGCGGGAGACACCGGGGAGCTGTTTTTT	CSALGLAGDTGELFF
-	TRBV5-6	-	TRBJ2-7	TGTGCCAGCAGCCTCGGGTCTCAGGAGCAGTACTTC	CASSLGSQEQYF
few	TRBV6-1	-	TRBJ2-1	TGTGCCAGCAGCCGCTATGAGGGCCTCTACAATGAGCAGTTCTTC	CASSRYEGLYNEQFF
-	TRBV12-3/TRBV12-4	-	TRBJ2-1	TGTGCCAGCAGACAGACAGGCTCCTACAATGAGCAGTTCTTC	CASRQTGSYNEQFF
few	TRBV15	-	TRBJ2-5	TGTGCCACCAGCAGATCGAGCACAGGGCAAGAGACCCAGTACTTC	CATSRSSTGQETQYF
few	TRBV9	-	TRBJ2-3	TGTGCCAGCAGCGTAGGCCGGGTACGCACAGATACGCAGTATTTT	CASSVGRVRTDTQYF
-	TRBV19	TRBD1	TRBJ2-6	TGTGCCAGTAGTTCCGGGACAGGCCTCCCTGGGGCCAACGTCCTGACTTTC	CASSSGTGLPGANVLTF
-	TRBV20-1	-	TRBJ1-1	TGCAGTGCTAGAGATGGGGGGCCCGGAACTGAAGCTTTCTTT	CSARDGGPGTEAFF
many	TRBV5-1	-	TRBJ2-1	TGCGCCAGCAGCTTGGAGACGGGGGCTGCCTACAATGAGCAGTTCTTC	CASSLETGAAYNEQFF
few	TRBV4-1	-	TRBJ2-5	TGCGCCAGCAGCCAAGCGGGTAGAGGTGGGGAGACCCAGTACTTC	CASSQAGRGGETQYF
-	TRBV4-1	TRBD2	TRBJ2-3	TGCGCCAGCAGCCAAACCGGGACTAGCGGGGCCTGGCCGCAGTATTTT	CASSQTGTSGAWPQYF
-	TRBV6-1	TRBD2	TRBJ2-1	TGTGCCAGCAGAAAAATAGCGGGAGAAGAATATGAGCAGTTCTTC	CASRKIAGEEYEQFF
few	TRBV5-1	-	TRBJ1-6	TGCGCCAGCAGCTACACAGGGAGCTCCTATAATTCACCCCTCCACTTT	CASSYTGSSYNSPLHF
-	TRBV25-1	-	TRBJ2-7	TGTGCCAGCAGTGAAAGGGGGCGGGGGGACGAGCAGTACTTC	CASSERGRGDEQYF
-	TRBV7-9	-	TRBJ2-7	TGTGCCAGCAGCCCCCCTTTCCGCCTCGGCCGCGACGAGCAGTACTTC	CASSPPFRLGRDEQYF
few	TRBV7-9	-	TRBJ2-3	TGTGCCAGCAGCTTGGGACGGACAGATACGCAGTATTTT	CASSLGRTDTQYF
many	TRBV5-1	TRBD2	TRBJ2-2	TGCGCCAGCAGCTCCAGACTAGCGGGGAACACCGGGGAGCTGTTTTTT	CASSSRLAGNTGELFF
-	TRBV5-1	TRBD1	TRBJ2-1	TGCGCCAGCAGCTTGGCCGAAGGGGGCCTGAGCTCCTACAATGAGCAGTTCTTC	CASSLAEGGLSSYNEQFF
few	TRBV7-9	TRBD2	TRBJ2-1	TGTGCCAGCAGCTTAGGAGGTAGCGGGAGTGTCTATGAGCAGTTCTTC	CASSLGGSGSVYEQFF
-	TRBV7-2	-	TRBJ1-2	TGTGCCAGCAGCGTTAATTCGGGTGACGGCGGCTACACCTTC	CASSVNSGDGGYTF
once	TRBV24-1	-	TRBJ1-1	TGTGCCACCAGTGAGGGGGGTAGGAACACTGAAGCTTTCTTT	CATSEGGRNTEAFF
once	TRBV6-2/TRBV6-3	TRBD1	TRBJ2-7	TGTGCCAGCAGTCAGGGGGCTAGCAGCTACGAGCAGTACTTC	CASSQGASSYEQYF
many	TRBV4-1	TRBD2	TRBJ2-1	TGCGCCAGCAGCCAAGGAGCGGGAGCAGGTGATGAGCAGTTCTTC	CASSQGAGAGDEQFF
few	TRBV7-2	TRBD1	TRBJ2-7	TGTGCCAGCAATCCCGGTAGTGGGGACAGGGGCGACGAGCAGTACTTC	CASNPGSGDRGDEQYF
-	TRBV5-5	-	TRBJ2-3	TGTGCCAGCGGCCCGGGGACAGATACGCAGTATTTT	CASGPGTDTQYF
few	TRBV2	-	TRBJ2-5	TGTGCCAGCAGTGGTAACGGCCGCCAAGAGACCCAGTACTTC	CASSGNGRQETQYF
few	TRBV10-3	TRBD1	TRBJ2-7	TGTGCCACCCTCCGACAGGGTGATGGCGAGCAGTACTTC	CATLRQGDGEQYF
many	TRBV10-2	-	TRBJ2-2	TGCGCCAGCAGGAACTCACTAGTATACGGGGAGCTGTTTTTT	CASRNSLVYGELFF
-	TRBV9	-	TRBJ2-7	TGTGCCAGCAGCGTACGGGTTGGGTACGAGCAGTACTTC	CASSVRVGYEQYF
few	TRBV29-1	-	TRBJ2-2	TGCAGCGCCGTGGGGCTAGCCAACACCGGGGAGCTGTTTTTT	CSAVGLANTGELFF
few	TRBV5-6	-	TRBJ2-1	TGTGCCAGCAATAAGAATAATGAGCAGTTCTTC	CASNKNNEQFF
few	TRBV5-1	TRBD2	TRBJ2-3	TGCGCCAGCAGCGCCGGGACTAGCGGGACCCAGGGCACAGATACGCAGTATTTT	CASSAGTSGTQGTDTQYF
few	TRBV4-1	-	TRBJ1-2	TGCGCCAGCAGCTCCTGGGAGAAGAACTATGGCTACACCTTC	CASSSWEKNYGYTF